This TCR beta chain is from a study of OX40 agonist ivuxolimab in advanced cancers. Turning to the study itself: Anti-PD-1, anti-PD-L1 or anti-CTLA-4 therapy given earlier was allowed, and roughly 40% had some. The study's findings and limits: Normalized T-cell clonal expansion was also low in some nonresponders. In CD8+ T cells, expanded clones were on average more numerous than in CD4+.

Generated by immunoSEQ multiplex PCR, the TCRdb table keeps only in-frame clones and is missing some. The data hold about 84,000 clones, with roughly 84% observed a single time. Germline values: CDR1 SGHTA, CDR2 FQGTGA. V shed 6 bases and J shed 0 bases, with 11 bases lying between them. The CDR3 is 15 amino acids. This clone has just a few counts. What it binds is not known. Sequenced here: CD4+ or CD8+ T cells sorted from blood, sampled in a trial of the OX40 agonist ivuxolimab. This sequence was found in an adult with an advanced solid tumor such as melanoma, head and neck, liver or kidney cancer. V usage is TRBV7-3 and J usage is TRBJ2-2; a possible D gene is TRBD1 (5 bases). This chain's CDR3 is CASSPTGANTGELFF. CDR3 nucleotide sequence: TGTGCCAGCAGTCCCACAGGCGCGAACACCGGGGAGCTGTTTTTT.